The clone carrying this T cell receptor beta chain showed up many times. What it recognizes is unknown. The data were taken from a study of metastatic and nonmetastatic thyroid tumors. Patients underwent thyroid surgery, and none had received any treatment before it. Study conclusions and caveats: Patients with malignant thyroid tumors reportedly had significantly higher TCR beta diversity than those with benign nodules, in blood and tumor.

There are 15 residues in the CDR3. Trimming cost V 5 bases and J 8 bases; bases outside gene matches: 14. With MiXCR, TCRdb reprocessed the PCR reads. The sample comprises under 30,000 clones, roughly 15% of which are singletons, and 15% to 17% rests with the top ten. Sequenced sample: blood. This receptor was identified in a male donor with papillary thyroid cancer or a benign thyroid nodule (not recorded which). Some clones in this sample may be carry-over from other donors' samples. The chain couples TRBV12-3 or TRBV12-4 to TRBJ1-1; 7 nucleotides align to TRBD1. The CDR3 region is CASSPDTGQKLEAFF. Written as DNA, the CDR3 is TGTGCCAGCAGTCCAGACACGGGACAGAAATTGGAAGCTTTCTTT.